Presented here are 14 T cell receptor beta chains from one specimen sequenced in a study of control samples from healthy donors and cancer patients. Some clones are missing from TCRdb's copy, which holds only in-frame ones; the method was immunoSEQ multiplex PCR. This table has 200,000 to 250,000 clones, roughly 94% appearing once. What was sequenced was blood. Source of these receptors: a man in his fifties in good health.

The V call is TRBV5-1, the J call TRBJ2-3; 10 bases agree with TRBD1. This CDR3 spans 16 amino acids. The germline V gene encodes CDR1 SGHRS and CDR2 YFSETQ. J was trimmed by 4 bases and V by 5 bases; bases with no gene match: 10. The CDR3 coding sequence is TGCGCCAGCAGACGCACCACCGGGACAGGGGCAGATACGCAGTATTTT. This gives the protein CASRRTTGTGADTQYF.

The table lists this clone with a few counts. This chain links TRBV3-1 (or the pseudogene TRBV3-2) with TRBJ1-6; the D is unclear. Trimming removed 1 base from V and 14 bases from J, with 15 bases in between. The CDR3 loop spans 14 amino acids. CDR1 and CDR2 from the germline V gene are LGHDT and YNNKEL (reference sequence). The CDR3 sequence: CASSQVQGPRTLHF. CDR3 DNA sequence: TGTGCCAGCAGCCAAGTGCAAGGTCCTCGCACCCTCCACTTT.

This chain joins TRBV7-9 and TRBJ1-2; a possible D gene is TRBD1 (6 bases). Trimming took off 5 bases at V and 7 bases at J, with 14 bases between the two ends. The V gene's germline CDR1 is SEHNR and CDR2 FQNEAQ (reference sequence). The CDR3 runs 13 residues. The CDR3 here is CASSVQGYSGYTF. DNA for the CDR3: TGTGCCAGCAGCGTTCAGGGGTATAGTGGCTACACCTTC.

The chain employs TRBV3-1 (or the pseudogene TRBV3-2) and TRBJ2-7, with D unresolved. The V gene lost 4 bases and the J gene lost 6 bases, with 13 bases spanning the gap. CDR1 LGHDT and CDR2 YNNKEL come from the germline V gene (reference sequence). The CDR3 runs to 13 residues. This CDR3 is CASSPSRLGEQYF. Written as DNA, the CDR3 is TGTGCCAGCAGCCCAAGCAGGTTGGGCGAGCAGTACTTC.

The chain recombines TRBV6-2 or TRBV6-3 with TRBJ2-7; possibly TRBD2 for D (6 bases). The germline V gene has CDR1 MNHEY and CDR2 SVGEGT. V lost 0 bases and J lost 1, with 7 bases in between. The CDR3 runs 14 residues. CDR3 nucleotides: TGTGCCAGCAGTTACTCACGGGGGTCCTACGAGCAGTACTTC. As protein: CASSYSRGSYEQYF.

This clone was recorded only once. This chain uses TRBV5-6 with TRBJ2-7; D remains ambiguous. Trimming stripped 1 base from V and 2 bases from J, with 7 bases between. CDR3 length: 13 amino acids. The germline gives CDR1 SGHDT, CDR2 YYEEEE. The CDR3 protein is CASSLPGTYEQYF. DNA for the CDR3: TGTGCCAGCAGCTTGCCAGGAACCTACGAGCAGTACTTC.

The chain recombines TRBV7-2 with TRBJ1-3, with a tentative D call TRBD1 (6 bases). Germline V gives CDR1 SGHTA, CDR2 FQGNSA. The CDR3 has 14 residues. V lost 1 base and J 6 bases, leaving 10 bases between the germline ends. CDR3 DNA sequence: TGTGCCAGCAGCTTAGTATCAGGGGAAAACACCATATATTTT. Translation gives CASSLVSGENTIYF.

The J gene is TRBJ1-1, the V gene TRBV6-5, with unresolved D. The CDR3 has 13 residues. Trimming removed 7 bases from V and 1 base from J, with 10 bases in between. Germline CDR1 and CDR2: MNHEY and SVGAGI. The CDR3 region is CASTHPANTEAFF. The CDR3 region has the DNA TGTGCCAGCACCCACCCCGCGAACACTGAAGCTTTCTTT.

The rearrangement links TRBV6-5 to TRBJ2-7, with a weak D call TRBD1 (6 bases). Deletions cut 2 bases from V and 2 bases from J, with 10 bases between. Germline-derived CDR1 and CDR2 are MNHEY and SVGAGI. The CDR3 is 14 residues long. The chain's CDR3 is CASSYDWTAYEQYF. CDR3 DNA: TGTGCCAGCAGTTACGATTGGACAGCCTACGAGCAGTACTTC.

This chain uses TRBV20-1 with TRBJ1-2; D call uncertain. The germline CDR1 and CDR2 sequences are DFQATT and SNEGSKA (reference sequence). V lost 3 bases to trimming and J lost 6 bases, with 17 bases between them. The CDR3 totals 14 residues. CDR3 region: CSASWRSRADGYTF. The CDR3 DNA reads as TGCAGTGCTAGTTGGCGGAGTCGGGCGGATGGCTACACCTTC.

The chain couples TRBV5-1 to TRBJ1-2, with TRBD1 matching 8 bases. The CDR3 is 13 amino acids. Germline V gene data show CDR1 as SGHRS and CDR2 as YFSETQ. V was clipped by 4 bases and J by 5 bases; unmatched bases: 4. The CDR3 DNA reads as TGCGCCAGCAGCCTGGGACAGGAATATGGCTACACCTTC. Protein: CASSLGQEYGYTF.

This chain joins TRBV4-3 and TRBJ1-1; the D is unclear. The V gene lost 1 base and the J gene lost 4 bases, with 16 bases spanning the gap. Per the germline V gene, CDR1 is LGHNA and CDR2 is YSLEER. The CDR3 extends over 16 amino acids. The CDR3 sequence: CASSQGADGIVTEAFF. The CDR3 DNA reads as TGCGCCAGCAGCCAAGGGGCAGACGGAATAGTCACTGAAGCTTTCTTT.

This chain uses TRBV5-1 with TRBJ2-1; 11 nucleotides align to TRBD1. Germline V gene data show CDR1 as SGHRS and CDR2 as YFSETQ. With V trimmed by 1 base and J by 7 bases, 4 bases remained unmatched. The CDR3 length is 15 residues. Written as DNA, the CDR3 is TGCGCCAGCAGCTTGATAGGGGACAGGGGGAATGAGCAGTTCTTC. It yields the protein CASSLIGDRGNEQFF.

The chain has TRBV6-1 and TRBJ1-5; 8 bases are a match to TRBD1. The ends lost 3 bases at V and 2 bases at J; junction bases unmatched: 3. Germline V gene sequence: CDR1 MNHNS, CDR2 SASEGT. This CDR3 has 15 amino acids. The CDR3 is CASSDPGQGNQPQHF. The DNA for the CDR3 is TGTGCCAGCAGTGATCCGGGACAGGGCAATCAGCCCCAGCATTTT.